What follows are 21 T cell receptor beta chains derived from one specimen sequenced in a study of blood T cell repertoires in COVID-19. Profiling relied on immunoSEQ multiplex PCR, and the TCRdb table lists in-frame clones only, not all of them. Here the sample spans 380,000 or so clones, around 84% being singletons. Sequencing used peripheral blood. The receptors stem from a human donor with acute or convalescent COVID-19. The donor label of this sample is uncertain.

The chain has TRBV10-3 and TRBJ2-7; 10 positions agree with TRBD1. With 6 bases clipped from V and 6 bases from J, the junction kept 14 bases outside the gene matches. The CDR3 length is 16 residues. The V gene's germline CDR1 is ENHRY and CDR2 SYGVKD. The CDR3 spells CAIRKTATGTGVEQYF. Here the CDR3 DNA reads TGTGCCATCAGGAAGACCGCTACCGGGACAGGGGTCGAGCAGTACTTC.

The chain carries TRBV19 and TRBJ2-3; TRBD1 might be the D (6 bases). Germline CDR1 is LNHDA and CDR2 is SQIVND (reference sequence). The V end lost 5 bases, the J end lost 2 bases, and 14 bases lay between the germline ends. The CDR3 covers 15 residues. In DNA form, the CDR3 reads TGTGCCAGTAGTGCCTACAGGGTGTACACAGATACGCAGTATTTT. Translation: CASSAYRVYTDTQYF.

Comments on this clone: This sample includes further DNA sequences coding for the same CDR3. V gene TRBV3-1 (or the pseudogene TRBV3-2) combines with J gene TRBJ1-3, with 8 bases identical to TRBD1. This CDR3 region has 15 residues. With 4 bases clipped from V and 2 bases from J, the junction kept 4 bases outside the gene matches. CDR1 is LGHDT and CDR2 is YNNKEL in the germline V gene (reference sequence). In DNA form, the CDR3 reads TGTGCCAGCAGCCTAGGGACAGGAGCTGGAAACACCATATATTTT. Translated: CASSLGTGAGNTIYF.

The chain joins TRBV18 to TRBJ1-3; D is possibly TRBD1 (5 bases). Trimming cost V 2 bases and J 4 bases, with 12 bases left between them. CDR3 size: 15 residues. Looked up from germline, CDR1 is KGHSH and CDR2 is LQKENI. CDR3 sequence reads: CASSPGQGGGNTIYF. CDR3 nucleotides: TGTGCCAGCTCACCAGGTCAGGGAGGAGGAAACACCATATATTTT.

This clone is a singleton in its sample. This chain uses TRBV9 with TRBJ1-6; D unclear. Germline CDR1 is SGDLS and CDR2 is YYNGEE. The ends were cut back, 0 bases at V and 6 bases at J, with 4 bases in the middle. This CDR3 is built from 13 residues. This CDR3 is CASSVASNSPLHF. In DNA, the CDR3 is TGTGCCAGCAGCGTAGCGAGTAATTCACCCCTCCACTTT.

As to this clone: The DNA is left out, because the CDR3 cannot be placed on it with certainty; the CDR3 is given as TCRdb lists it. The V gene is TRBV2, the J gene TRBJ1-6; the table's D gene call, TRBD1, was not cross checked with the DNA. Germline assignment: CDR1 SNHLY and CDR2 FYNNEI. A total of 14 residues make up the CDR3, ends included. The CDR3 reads CASSVFGTGSSAHF.

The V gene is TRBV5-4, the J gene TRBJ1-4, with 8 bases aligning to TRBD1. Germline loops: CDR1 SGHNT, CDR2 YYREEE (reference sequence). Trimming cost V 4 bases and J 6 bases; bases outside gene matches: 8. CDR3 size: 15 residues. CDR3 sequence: CASSQTSTGDEKLFF. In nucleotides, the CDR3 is TGTGCCAGCAGCCAGACATCGACAGGGGATGAAAAACTGTTTTTT.

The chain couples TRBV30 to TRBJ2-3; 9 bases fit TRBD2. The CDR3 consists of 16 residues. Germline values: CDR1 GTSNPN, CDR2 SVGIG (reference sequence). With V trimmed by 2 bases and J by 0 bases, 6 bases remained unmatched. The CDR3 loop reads CAWSSLAGASTDTQYF. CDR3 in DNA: TGTGCCTGGAGTTCGTTAGCGGGAGCCAGCACAGATACGCAGTATTTT.

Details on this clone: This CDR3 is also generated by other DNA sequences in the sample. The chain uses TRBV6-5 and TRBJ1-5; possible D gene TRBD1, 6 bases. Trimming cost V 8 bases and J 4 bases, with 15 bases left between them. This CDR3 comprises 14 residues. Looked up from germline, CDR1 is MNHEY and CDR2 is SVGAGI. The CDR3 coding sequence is TGTGCCAGCTGGGGCAGGGGCAGAAATCAGCCCCAGCATTTT. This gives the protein CASWGRGRNQPQHF.

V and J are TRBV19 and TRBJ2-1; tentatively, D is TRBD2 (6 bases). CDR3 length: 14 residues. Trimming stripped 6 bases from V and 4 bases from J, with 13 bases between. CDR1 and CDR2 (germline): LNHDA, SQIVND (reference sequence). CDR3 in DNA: TGTGCCAGTAGGCGGGGTAGCGGTTACAATGAGCAGTTCTTC. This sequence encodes CASRRGSGYNEQFF.

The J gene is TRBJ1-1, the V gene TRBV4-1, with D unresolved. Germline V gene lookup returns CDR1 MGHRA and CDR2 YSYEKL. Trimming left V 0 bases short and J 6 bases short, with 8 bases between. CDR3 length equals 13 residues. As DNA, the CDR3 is TGCGCCAGCAGCCAAGAGAGTTCTTCTGAAGCTTTCTTT. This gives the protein CASSQESSSEAFF.

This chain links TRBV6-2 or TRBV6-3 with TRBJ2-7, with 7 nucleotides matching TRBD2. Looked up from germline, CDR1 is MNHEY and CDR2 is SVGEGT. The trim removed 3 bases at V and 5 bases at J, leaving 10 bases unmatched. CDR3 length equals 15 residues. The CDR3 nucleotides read TGTGCCAGCAGTTATTGGCGGGAGTCTGTAAACGAGCAGTACTTC. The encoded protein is CASSYWRESVNEQYF.

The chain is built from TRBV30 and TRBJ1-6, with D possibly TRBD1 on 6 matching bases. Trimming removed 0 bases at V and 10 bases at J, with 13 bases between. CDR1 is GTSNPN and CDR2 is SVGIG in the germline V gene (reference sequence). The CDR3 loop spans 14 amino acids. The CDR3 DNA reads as TGTGCCTGGAGTGTTGGGGGCGTAAGATCACCCCTCCACTTT. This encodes CAWSVGGVRSPLHF.

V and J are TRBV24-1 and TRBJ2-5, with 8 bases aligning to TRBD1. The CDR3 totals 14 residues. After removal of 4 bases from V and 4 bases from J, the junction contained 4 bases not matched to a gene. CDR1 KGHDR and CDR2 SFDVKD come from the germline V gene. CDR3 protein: CATSEGQGRETQYF. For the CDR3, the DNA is TGTGCCACCAGTGAAGGACAGGGTAGAGAGACCCAGTACTTC.

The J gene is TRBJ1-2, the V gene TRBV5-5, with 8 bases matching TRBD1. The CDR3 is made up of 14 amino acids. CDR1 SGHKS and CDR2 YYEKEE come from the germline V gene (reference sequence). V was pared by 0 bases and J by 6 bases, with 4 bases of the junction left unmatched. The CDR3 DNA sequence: TGTGCCAGCAGCTTGGATCCAGGGGGCGATGGCTACACCTTC. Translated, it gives CASSLDPGGDGYTF.

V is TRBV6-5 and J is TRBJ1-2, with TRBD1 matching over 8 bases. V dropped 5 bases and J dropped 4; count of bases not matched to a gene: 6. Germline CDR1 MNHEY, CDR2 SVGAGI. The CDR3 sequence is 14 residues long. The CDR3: CASSRQGAVYGYTF. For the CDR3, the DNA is TGTGCCAGCAGTCGCCAGGGGGCTGTCTATGGCTACACCTTC.

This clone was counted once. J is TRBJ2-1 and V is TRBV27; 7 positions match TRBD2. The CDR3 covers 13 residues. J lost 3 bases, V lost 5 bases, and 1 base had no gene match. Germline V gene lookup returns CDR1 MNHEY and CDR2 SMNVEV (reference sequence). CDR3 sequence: CASSSGDYNEQFF. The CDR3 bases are TGTGCCAGCAGTAGCGGGGACTACAATGAGCAGTTCTTC.

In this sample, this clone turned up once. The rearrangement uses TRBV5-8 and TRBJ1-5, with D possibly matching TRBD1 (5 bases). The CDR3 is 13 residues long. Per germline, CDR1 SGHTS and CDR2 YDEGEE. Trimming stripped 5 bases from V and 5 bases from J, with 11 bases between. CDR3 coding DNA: TGTGCCAGCAGGCGGGGGATCCATCAGCCCCAGCATTTT. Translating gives CASRRGIHQPQHF.

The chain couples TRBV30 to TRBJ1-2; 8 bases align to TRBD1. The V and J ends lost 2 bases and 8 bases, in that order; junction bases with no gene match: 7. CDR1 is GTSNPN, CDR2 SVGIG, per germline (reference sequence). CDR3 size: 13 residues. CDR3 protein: CAWSSGTGQGYTF. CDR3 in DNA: TGTGCCTGGAGTTCCGGGACAGGACAAGGCTACACCTTC.

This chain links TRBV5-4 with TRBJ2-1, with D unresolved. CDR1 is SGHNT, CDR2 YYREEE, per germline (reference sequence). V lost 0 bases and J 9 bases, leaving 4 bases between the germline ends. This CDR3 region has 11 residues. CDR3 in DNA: TGTGCCAGCAGCTTGGGACTTGAGCAGTTCTTC. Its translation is CASSLGLEQFF.

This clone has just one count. This CDR3 reads CASSAVSGAGEKLFF. CDR3 nucleotide sequence: TGTGCCAGCAGCGCCGTTTCAGGGGCAGGTGAAAAACTGTTTTTT. The gene calls are TRBV9 and TRBJ1-4; perhaps TRBD1 as D (6 bases). Looked up from germline, CDR1 is SGDLS and CDR2 is YYNGEE. The CDR3 sequence is 15 residues long. V lost 3 bases and J lost 7, with 16 bases in between.